This record concerns one T cell receptor (beta chain) sequence. The sample's time point: persistent/refractory GD, antithyroid drugs over 5 years with positive TRAb. Following extraction of RNA from PBMCs, that RNA was used to make the TCR library. American Thyroid Association guidelines were used to diagnose Graves' disease. CDR3 regions were amplified by Arm-PCR using iRepertoire HTBI primers to build TCR beta libraries. MiXCR, run by TCRdb on the multiplex PCR reads, gives a single entry per CDR3 protein. The data contain about 470,000 distinct CDR3 sequences, less than 25% of them singletons. The data originate from a study of regulatory T cells in long-lasting Graves disease. The CDR3 runs to 16 residues. Trimming left V 3 bases short and J 7 bases short, with 19 bases between. Germline CDR1 is MDHEN and CDR2 is SYDVKM.

The TCR originated in a female donor with Graves disease. The sample was peripheral blood mononuclear cells (PBMCs), taken when the disease was refractory, from a patient treated with antithyroid drugs. The chain combines TRBV28 with TRBJ2-1, with D perhaps given as TRBD1 or TRBD2 (6 bases each). CDR3 sequence: CASSFGFRGRGNEQFF. The CDR3 DNA follows: TGTGCCAGCAGTTTTGGATTCAGGGGCCGGGGGAATGAGCAGTTCTTC. The entire variable domain, with the rest obtained from reference TRBV28 and TRBJ2-1, is as follows: DVKVTQSSRYLVKRTGEKVFLECVQDMDHENMFWYRQDPGLGLRLIYFSYDVKMKEKGDIPEGYSVSREKKERFSLILESASTNQTSMYLCASSFGFRGRGNEQFFGPGTRLTVL.